The 27 T cell receptor beta chains presented below share a single source sample, sequenced in a study of CD8+ T cells in alopecia areata. Specified treatment: oral pan-JAK inhibitor, 5-10 mg twice daily. Reverse transcribed after extraction, RNA yielded cDNA as the sequencing template. Profiling relied on immunoSEQ multiplex PCR, and the TCRdb table lists in-frame clones only, not all of them. The sample records some 200,000 clones, less than 45% being singletons. The source material was CD4+ T cells sorted from blood, sampled at approximately week 37, from a patient treated with tofacitinib. The receptors originated from a human donor with alopecia areata.

This chain joins TRBV25-1 and TRBJ2-1; 10 bases fit TRBD2. Germline V lookup: CDR1 MGHDK, CDR2 SYGVNS. CDR3 length: 18 residues. After removal of 1 base from V and 3 bases from J, the junction contained 9 bases not matched to a gene. In nucleotides, the CDR3 is TGTGCCAGCAGTGAATCCTCGCTAGCGGGAGCAGGCTACAATGAGCAGTTCTTC. Protein product: CASSESSLAGAGYNEQFF.

This chain links TRBV7-9 with TRBJ2-7; 8 bases align to TRBD2. This CDR3 has 16 amino acids. V dropped 3 bases and J dropped 1; count of bases not matched to a gene: 8. CDR1 and CDR2 from the germline V gene are SEHNR and FQNEAQ (reference sequence). CDR3 sequence (DNA): TGTGCCAGCAGCTTCCTTGGCGCGGGAGGTTCCTACGAGCAGTACTTC. Translating gives CASSFLGAGGSYEQYF.

This clone showed up many times. V and J are TRBV11-1 and TRBJ2-5; tentative D call: TRBD2 (6 bases). V lost 1 base to trimming and J lost 6 bases, with 15 bases between them. The CDR3 extends over 15 amino acids. Germline V CDR1 and CDR2: SGHAT, FQDESV (reference sequence). Written as DNA, the CDR3 is TGTGCCAGCAGCTTAGTAGGCGGGGACGGGCAGACCCAGTACTTC. Translated: CASSLVGGDGQTQYF.

This clone occurred a few times. This chain links TRBV29-1 with TRBJ2-3, with a possible D match to TRBD1 (6 bases). The CDR3 spans 14 residues. Trimming took off 5 bases at V and 0 bases at J, with 12 bases between the two ends. The germline CDR1 and CDR2 sequences are SQVTM and ANQGSEA. CDR3 sequence reads: CSVQGRGSTDTQYF. CDR3 DNA sequence: TGCAGCGTTCAGGGCAGGGGAAGCACAGATACGCAGTATTTT.

The chain joins TRBV2 to TRBJ2-2; D perhaps matches TRBD1 (6 bases). CDR1 is SNHLY, CDR2 FYNNEI, per germline. The CDR3 loop spans 14 amino acids. Trimming took off 4 bases at V and 6 bases at J, with 12 bases between the two ends. The CDR3: CASSARRQAGELFF. DNA for the CDR3: TGTGCCAGCAGTGCCCGTCGACAGGCCGGGGAGCTGTTTTTT.

V usage is TRBV11-2 and J usage is TRBJ1-2; D is undetermined. CDR1 is SGHAT and CDR2 is FQNNGV in the germline V gene. V lost 2 bases and J lost 6, with 7 bases in between. The CDR3 extends over 12 amino acids. CDR3 in amino acids: CASSLTGDGYTF. CDR3 nucleotides: TGTGCCAGCAGCTTAACCGGGGATGGCTACACCTTC.

The chain carries TRBV7-9 and TRBJ2-1; perhaps TRBD1 as D (6 bases). V was pared by 5 bases and J by 3 bases, with 14 bases between. The CDR3 length is 15 residues. Germline V gene lookup returns CDR1 SEHNR and CDR2 FQNEAQ (reference sequence). The CDR3 reads CASSRPQGNYNEQFF. Here the CDR3 DNA reads TGTGCCAGCAGCCGACCACAGGGTAACTACAATGAGCAGTTCTTC.

This clone was observed once. One end of the junction does not line up with germline, which may come from a read error. V usage is TRBV29-1 and J usage is TRBJ1-2; the D gene is possibly TRBD1 (6 bases). CDR1 SQVTM and CDR2 ANQGSEA come from the germline V gene. The CDR3 length is 14 residues. The CDR3, as DNA: TGCAGCGTTGACCTACCGCAGGGGCACTATGACTACACCTTC. This sequence encodes CSVDLPQGHYDYTF.

The V gene is TRBV5-1, the J gene TRBJ2-2; D gene ambiguous. Germline V gene sequence: CDR1 SGHRS, CDR2 YFSETQ. This CDR3 is built from 14 residues. V was cut by 0 bases and J by 5 bases, with 8 bases left in between. Written as DNA, the CDR3 is TGCGCCAGCAGCTTGGGCGGAATAACCGGGGAGCTGTTTTTT. Its translation is CASSLGGITGELFF.

V gene TRBV6-5 combines with J gene TRBJ1-3; D is uncertain. The CDR3 consists of 15 residues. Germline V gene lookup returns CDR1 MNHEY and CDR2 SVGAGI. V was cut by 6 bases and J by 1 base, with 13 bases left in between. The CDR3 is CASRADARSGNTIYF. CDR3 DNA: TGTGCCAGCAGAGCGGACGCTAGATCTGGAAACACCATATATTTT.

This clone appeared a few times. The CDR3 DNA follows: TGCGCCAGCAGCCAGGGACTAGCGGACTACAATGAGCAGTTCTTC. The encoded protein is CASSQGLADYNEQFF. The genes are TRBV4-1 and TRBJ2-1, with 11 nucleotides matching TRBD2. Germline CDR1 MGHRA, CDR2 YSYEKL. The V segment lost 3 bases and the J segment 3 bases; nucleotides outside the gene matches: 1. The CDR3 runs 15 residues.

The table lists this clone with a few counts. This chain links TRBV5-6 with TRBJ2-3; TRBD1 aligns across 9 bases. The CDR3 sequence is 15 residues long. The germline CDR1 and CDR2 sequences are SGHDT and YYEEEE. The V gene end was trimmed by 4 bases and the J gene end by 4 bases; junction bases not matched to a gene: 7. The CDR3 loop reads CASSQDRGNADTQYF. The DNA of the CDR3 is TGTGCCAGCAGCCAGGACAGGGGCAACGCAGATACGCAGTATTTT.

The genes are TRBV7-9 and TRBJ2-7, with D tentatively TRBD1 or TRBD2 (5 bases each). V gave up 3 bases and J gave up 5 bases, with 14 bases separating them. Per the germline V gene, CDR1 is SEHNR and CDR2 is FQNEAQ (reference sequence). There are 14 residues in the CDR3. CDR3 sequence: CASSLRAGSNEQYF. The CDR3, as DNA: TGTGCCAGCAGCTTGAGGGCAGGGTCCAACGAGCAGTACTTC.

This clone has a count of ten or more. The chain joins TRBV19 to TRBJ1-1; perhaps TRBD1 as D (6 bases). Germline CDR1 is LNHDA and CDR2 is SQIVND (reference sequence). The CDR3 has 15 amino acids. Trimming removed 5 bases at V and 0 bases at J, with 13 bases between. The CDR3 loop is CASSSQGPVNTEAFF. In DNA form, the CDR3 reads TGTGCCAGTAGTTCTCAGGGGCCAGTGAACACTGAAGCTTTCTTT. Together with reference TRBV19 and TRBJ1-1, the CDR3 gives the full variable domain: DGGITQSPKYLFRKEGQNVTLSCEQNLNHDAMYWYRQDPGQGLRLIYYSQIVNDFQKGDIAEGYSVSREKKESFPLTVTSAQKNPTAFYLCASSSQGPVNTEAFFGQGTRLTVV.

For this clone: The identical CDR3 is also encoded by other nucleotide sequences in the sample. V and J are TRBV30 and TRBJ2-2; no clear D gene. With 0 bases removed from V and 4 bases from J, the gap between germline ends came to 9 bases. CDR1 and CDR2 from the germline V gene are GTSNPN and SVGIG (reference sequence). The CDR3 consists of 14 residues. CDR3 nucleotide sequence: TGTGCCTGGAGTGTACCAGGTTCCACCGGGGAGCTGTTTTTT. Encoded protein: CAWSVPGSTGELFF.

V and J are TRBV5-6 and TRBJ1-5, with D uncertain. CDR1 SGHDT and CDR2 YYEEEE come from the germline V gene. Between the trimmed V and J ends, which lost 0 bases and 7 bases, there was a span of 8 bases. CDR3 size: 13 residues. As DNA, the CDR3 is TGTGCCAGCAGCTTGGGGGAGAACCAGCCCCAGCATTTT. It encodes CASSLGENQPQHF.

This chain uses TRBV7-3 with TRBJ2-2; D call uncertain. The V end was cut by 6 bases, the J end by 4 bases, with 9 bases between. Germline CDR1 SGHTA, CDR2 FQGTGA. The CDR3 contains 13 residues. The CDR3 sequence: CASSFDPTGELFF. The CDR3 DNA reads as TGTGCCAGCAGTTTTGACCCCACCGGGGAGCTGTTTTTT.

The chain joins TRBV30 to TRBJ2-1, with D perhaps TRBD2 (5 bases). The CDR3 is 15 residues long. Trimming cost V 3 bases and J 2 bases, with 14 bases left between them. Germline CDR1 GTSNPN, CDR2 SVGIG (reference sequence). The CDR3 here is CAWSLMKRTYNEQFF. CDR3 nucleotides: TGTGCCTGGAGCTTAATGAAGCGGACCTACAATGAGCAGTTCTTC.

Regarding this clone: One end of the junction is discordant with germline, which a read error may explain. This sequence joins TRBV9 and TRBJ2-3; no clear D. CDR3 length equals 13 residues. The germline V gene has CDR1 SGDLS and CDR2 YYNGEE. CDR3 bases: TGTGCCAGCAGCCCAACTCCCACATATACGCAGTATTTT. Protein product: CASSPTPTYTQYF.

On this clone: At the DNA level, this CDR3 is encoded by other sequences in the same sample as well. V usage is TRBV27 and J usage is TRBJ2-7, with D perhaps TRBD2 (6 bases). From germline, CDR1 is MNHEY and CDR2 SMNVEV (reference sequence). This CDR3 is 13 amino acids long. Trimming pared 9 bases from V and 2 bases from J, leaving 14 bases between. DNA of the CDR3: TGTGCCAGTTTGGGCGGGACGCCCTACGAGCAGTACTTC. Its protein is CASLGGTPYEQYF.

J is TRBJ1-2 and V is TRBV14; no clear D gene. The CDR3 length is 13 residues. Trimming removed 4 bases from V and 2 bases from J, with 8 bases in between. Germline-derived CDR1 and CDR2 are SGHDN and FVKESK. CDR3 protein: CASSPRWNYGYTF. CDR3 bases: TGTGCCAGCAGCCCCCGGTGGAACTATGGCTACACCTTC.

In its sample, this clone was seen a few times. J is TRBJ1-2 and V is TRBV10-3; TRBD1 is a possible D gene (5 bases). The CDR3 covers 14 residues. Germline assignment: CDR1 ENHRY and CDR2 SYGVKD. The V and J ends lost 0 bases and 6 bases respectively, with 11 bases between them. CDR3 protein: CAISESTAGHGYTF. In DNA form, the CDR3 reads TGTGCCATCAGTGAGTCGACCGCAGGGCATGGCTACACCTTC.

This clone appeared a few times. The chain joins TRBV25-1 to TRBJ2-1, with a weak D call TRBD2 (5 bases). CDR1 and CDR2 (germline): MGHDK, SYGVNS. V lost 8 bases and J 13 bases, leaving 21 bases between the germline ends. This CDR3 comprises 13 residues. Here the CDR3 DNA reads TGTGCCAGCGGTGGGAATAGCGTACAAGAACAGTTCTTC. Translation gives CASGGNSVQEQFF.

V is TRBV18 and J is TRBJ2-7; unclear D gene. The CDR3 spans 12 residues. The germline V gene encodes CDR1 KGHSH and CDR2 LQKENI. Deletions cut 3 bases from V and 3 bases from J, with 6 bases between. The CDR3 region is CASSPGIYEQYF. The CDR3 DNA reads TGTGCCAGCTCACCGGGGATCTACGAGCAGTACTTC.

The chain uses TRBV7-8 and TRBJ2-3; no reliable D call. CDR1 and CDR2 from the germline V gene are SGHVS and FQNEAQ. This CDR3 comprises 11 residues. Trimming removed 5 bases from V and 2 bases from J, with 2 bases in between. The CDR3 coding sequence is TGTGCCAGCAGCATCACAGATACGCAGTATTTT. This translates into CASSITDTQYF.

This clone was detected a few times. The gene calls are TRBV23-1 and TRBJ2-7; no reliable D call. TRBV23-1 is treated as an ORF (open reading frame) with a function not yet certain. The CDR3 runs to 13 residues. Between the trimmed V and J ends, which lost 0 bases and 5 bases, there was a span of 8 bases. The CDR3 region has the DNA TGCGCCAGCAGTCAATCGAACCTCCACGAGCAGTACTTC. This translates into CASSQSNLHEQYF.

The J gene is TRBJ2-2, the V gene TRBV29-1; 7 bases are a match to TRBD1. Germline CDR1 and CDR2: SQVTM and ANQGSEA. Germline trimming cut 4 bases from V and 5 bases from J; bases unmatched to any gene: 4. This CDR3 spans 13 amino acids. The CDR3 reads CSVVTGVTGELFF. The CDR3, as DNA: TGCAGCGTTGTCACAGGGGTGACCGGGGAGCTGTTTTTT.